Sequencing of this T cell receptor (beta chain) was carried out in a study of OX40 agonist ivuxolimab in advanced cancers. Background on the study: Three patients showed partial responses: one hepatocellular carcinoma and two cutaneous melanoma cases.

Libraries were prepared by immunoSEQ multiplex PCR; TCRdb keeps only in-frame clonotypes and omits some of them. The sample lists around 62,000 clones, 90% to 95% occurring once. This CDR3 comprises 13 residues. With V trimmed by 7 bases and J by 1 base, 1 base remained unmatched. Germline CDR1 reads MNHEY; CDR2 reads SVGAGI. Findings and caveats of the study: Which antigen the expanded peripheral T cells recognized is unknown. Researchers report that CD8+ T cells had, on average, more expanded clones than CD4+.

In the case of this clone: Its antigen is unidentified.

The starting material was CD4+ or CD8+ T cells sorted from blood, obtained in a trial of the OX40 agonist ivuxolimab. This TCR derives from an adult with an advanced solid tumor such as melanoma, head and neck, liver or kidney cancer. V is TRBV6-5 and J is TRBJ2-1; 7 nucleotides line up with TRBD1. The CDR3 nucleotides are TGTGCCAGCATGGGACAGTCCTACAATGAGCAGTTCTTC. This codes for CASMGQSYNEQFF.